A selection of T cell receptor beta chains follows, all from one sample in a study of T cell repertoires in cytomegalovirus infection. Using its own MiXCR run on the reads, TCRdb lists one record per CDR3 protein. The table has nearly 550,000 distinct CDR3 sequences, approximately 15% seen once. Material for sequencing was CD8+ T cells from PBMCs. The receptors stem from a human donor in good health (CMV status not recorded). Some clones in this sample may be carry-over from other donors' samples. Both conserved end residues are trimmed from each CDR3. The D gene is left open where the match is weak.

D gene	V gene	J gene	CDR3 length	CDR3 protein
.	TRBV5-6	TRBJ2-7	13	ASTPGVSVGSEQY
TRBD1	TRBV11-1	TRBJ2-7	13	ASSLRDRGPYEQY
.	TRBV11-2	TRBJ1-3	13	ASSLAPGVEQSIY
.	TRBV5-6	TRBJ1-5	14	ASSLSGPYSNQPQH
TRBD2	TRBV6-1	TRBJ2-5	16	ASSEGLAGGLLEETQY
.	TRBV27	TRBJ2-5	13	ASSLSSGLQETQY
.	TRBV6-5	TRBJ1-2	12	ASSYSGQKYGYT
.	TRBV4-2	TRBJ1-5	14	ASSRNFRGLGQPQH
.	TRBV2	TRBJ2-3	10	AKDRGADTQY
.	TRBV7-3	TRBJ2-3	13	ASSTQGNPFDTQY